These T cell receptor beta chains were read from a single sample in a study of T cells after yellow fever vaccination. TCRdb itself ran the 5' RACE reads through MiXCR, one entry per CDR3 protein. This table has tens of thousands of distinct CDR3 sequences, 6% to 8% appearing once. Sequenced here: PBMCs, either bulk or a sorted T-cell subset (CD4+, CD8+, memory, or dextramer-sorted; not recorded which), sampled on the day of the yellow fever booster vaccination. These receptors were collected from a man aged 30 to 39 who received the YFV17D yellow fever vaccine. Both conserved end residues are part of each CDR3. D genes are given only for firm matches. Expanded clones get a size class; other rows say once, few or many, or leave the size out.

D	V	J	size	length	CDR3	DNA
TRBD2	TRBV4-1	TRBJ2-1	few	15	CASSQGGTSSTEQFF	TGCGCCAGCAGCCAGGGAGGGACTAGCTCCACTGAGCAGTTCTTC
.	TRBV20-1	TRBJ2-5	many	12	CSPMTRQETQYF	TGCAGTCCCATGACCCGACAAGAGACCCAGTACTTC
.	TRBV21-1	TRBJ2-7	many	13	CAGLSLAGSEQYF	TGTGCCGGCCTTTCCTTAGCGGGAAGCGAGCAGTACTTC
TRBD1	TRBV19	TRBJ2-7	many	14	CASSSPTGTDEQYF	TGTGCCAGTAGTTCCCCGACAGGGACCGACGAGCAGTACTTC
TRBD2	TRBV7-2	TRBJ2-7	many	16	CASSPDSGTRVYEQYF	TGTGCCAGCAGCCCAGACTCCGGGACTAGAGTCTACGAGCAGTACTTC
TRBD2	TRBV27	TRBJ2-7	.	15	CASSPTGLAAYEQYF	TGTGCCAGCAGTCCAACCGGACTAGCGGCCTACGAGCAGTACTTC
.	TRBV7-2	TRBJ1-2	.	14	CASSFSRDGYGYTF	TGTGCCAGCAGCTTCTCCCGGGACGGCTATGGCTACACCTTC
.	TRBV20-1	TRBJ1-1	many	14	CSARVRRGSTEAFF	TGCAGTGCTAGAGTTAGGAGGGGGAGCACTGAAGCTTTCTTT
TRBD2	TRBV6-1	TRBJ2-1	.	15	CASSLAGGAVYEQFF	TGTGCCAGCAGTCTAGCGGGAGGGGCTGTCTATGAGCAGTTCTTC
TRBD1	TRBV18	TRBJ2-7	many	14	CASSPGTGGREQYF	TGTGCCAGCTCACCAGGTACAGGGGGCCGCGAGCAGTACTTC
.	TRBV20-1	TRBJ2-5	many	13	CSARVGGFGTQYF	TGCAGTGCTAGAGTAGGGGGATTTGGGACCCAGTACTTC
TRBD1	TRBV5-4	TRBJ2-7	few	17	CASSLGTWTGDSYEQYF	TGTGCCAGCAGCCTGGGGACATGGACAGGGGACTCCTACGAGCAGTACTTC
TRBD2	TRBV28	TRBJ2-7	many	16	CASSLVAGDGAYEQYF	TGTGCCAGCAGTTTGGTAGCGGGAGATGGGGCCTACGAGCAGTACTTC
.	TRBV6-1	TRBJ1-1	.	10	CASSEVRAFF	TGTGCCAGCAGTGAAGTGAGGGCTTTCTTT
.	TRBV11-2	TRBJ2-3	medium-sized	12	CASSAEGDTQYF	TGTGCCAGCAGCGCCGAGGGAGATACGCAGTATTTT
.	TRBV24-1	TRBJ2-6	many	16	CATSDAKSSGANVLTF	TGTGCCACCAGTGACGCGAAGAGCTCTGGGGCCAACGTCCTGACTTTC
TRBD2	TRBV5-1	TRBJ2-3	few	15	CASRPLAGEVYTQYF	TGCGCCAGCAGACCTCTAGCGGGAGAAGTGTATACGCAGTATTTT
.	TRBV29-1	TRBJ1-1	many	14	CSVDSMTGNTEAFF	TGCAGCGTTGACTCGATGACAGGGAACACTGAAGCTTTCTTT
.	TRBV10-1	TRBJ2-2	many	13	CASSAQNTGELFF	TGCGCCAGCAGCGCTCAGAACACCGGGGAGCTGTTTTTT
.	TRBV7-8	TRBJ2-1	many	13	CASSLSRPNEQFF	TGTGCCAGCAGCTTATCCAGGCCCAATGAGCAGTTCTTC
.	TRBV11-2	TRBJ2-7	.	16	CASSPLGGLRGHEQYF	TGTGCCAGCAGCCCCCTGGGGGGTCTTAGGGGCCACGAGCAGTACTTC
.	TRBV12-3/TRBV12-4	TRBJ2-7	many	13	CASSRFRTIEQYF	TGTGCCAGCAGTCGCTTTCGGACCATCGAGCAGTACTTC
.	TRBV6-5	TRBJ2-1	many	11	CASTQGTKQFF	TGTGCCAGCACTCAGGGTACAAAGCAGTTCTTC
.	TRBV6-5	TRBJ2-7	many	14	CASKEARSRYEQYF	TGTGCCAGCAAAGAGGCTAGGTCCCGCTACGAGCAGTACTTC
TRBD2	TRBV5-5	TRBJ2-7	few	16	CASSRSMGGSSYEQYF	TGTGCCAGCAGCCGTTCGATGGGCGGGAGCTCCTACGAGCAGTACTTC
.	TRBV10-3	TRBJ2-5	many	13	CAISGQPQETQYF	TGTGCCATCAGTGGCCAGCCCCAAGAGACCCAGTACTTC
TRBD2	TRBV12-3/TRBV12-4	TRBJ2-3	many	15	CASSPRDGRADTQYF	TGTGCCAGCAGTCCTCGTGACGGGAGGGCAGATACGCAGTATTTT
TRBD1	TRBV24-1	TRBJ1-1	many	14	CATSGPGQGSEAFF	TGTGCCACCAGTGGTCCGGGACAGGGCTCTGAAGCTTTCTTT
.	TRBV11-2	TRBJ1-1	many	15	CASSYGAFHNTEAFF	TGTGCCAGCAGCTACGGGGCCTTTCACAACACTGAAGCTTTCTTT
.	TRBV5-1	TRBJ2-1	many	13	CASSYGQNNEQFF	TGCGCCAGCAGCTATGGACAGAACAATGAGCAGTTCTTC
TRBD2	TRBV11-3	TRBJ2-1	.	15	CASSHLAGGGNEQFF	TGTGCCAGCAGCCATCTAGCGGGAGGCGGAAATGAGCAGTTCTTC
.	TRBV20-1	TRBJ2-1	many	14	CSASSGEAYNEQFF	TGCAGTGCTAGCTCGGGAGAGGCCTACAATGAGCAGTTCTTC
TRBD2	TRBV7-9	TRBJ2-3	few	16	CASSVGTSGATDTQYF	TGTGCCAGCAGCGTGGGGACTAGCGGGGCCACAGATACGCAGTATTTT
TRBD2	TRBV9	TRBJ2-7	many	15	CASSRSGTSFYEQYF	TGTGCCAGCAGCAGATCCGGGACTAGCTTCTACGAGCAGTACTTC
.	TRBV24-1	TRBJ2-5	many	14	CATSDTGPVETQYF	TGTGCCACCAGTGATACGGGACCTGTGGAGACCCAGTACTTC
.	TRBV20-1	TRBJ1-1	few	14	CSARVAGDTTEAFF	TGCAGTGCTAGAGTAGCAGGGGACACCACTGAAGCTTTCTTT
TRBD2	TRBV18	TRBJ2-7	many	16	CASSPGIPERLAEQYF	TGTGCCAGCTCACCGGGAATCCCGGAAAGACTAGCTGAGCAGTACTTC
.	TRBV7-9	TRBJ2-4	.	14	CASSLVAPPLPRYF	TGTGCCAGCAGCTTAGTAGCGCCGCCTCTCCCAAGGTACTTC
.	TRBV5-1	TRBJ1-2	.	13	CASSHTGNYGYTF	TGCGCCAGCAGTCATACAGGGAACTATGGCTACACCTTC
.	TRBV5-6	TRBJ2-6	many	16	CASSLVGSSGANVLTF	TGTGCCAGCAGCTTGGTGGGGAGCTCTGGGGCCAACGTCCTGACTTTC
TRBD2	TRBV18	TRBJ2-2	.	20	CASSPGLAGGRNKITGELFF	TGTGCCAGCTCACCTGGACTAGCGGGAGGGCGAAATAAGATCACCGGGGAGCTGTTTTTT
.	TRBV12-3/TRBV12-4	TRBJ1-4	.	10	CASSNEKLFF	TGTGCCAGCAGTAATGAAAAACTGTTTTTT
TRBD2	TRBV14	TRBJ2-3	few	18	CASSQDGGLAGVADTQYF	TGTGCCAGCAGCCAAGATGGGGGACTAGCGGGAGTAGCAGATACGCAGTATTTT
.	TRBV9	TRBJ2-1	many	14	CASSVGREFSEQFF	TGTGCCAGCAGCGTAGGACGGGAGTTTAGTGAGCAGTTCTTC
TRBD1	TRBV29-1	TRBJ2-1	medium-sized	12	CSVQQGANEQFF	TGCAGCGTGCAACAGGGGGCCAATGAGCAGTTCTTC